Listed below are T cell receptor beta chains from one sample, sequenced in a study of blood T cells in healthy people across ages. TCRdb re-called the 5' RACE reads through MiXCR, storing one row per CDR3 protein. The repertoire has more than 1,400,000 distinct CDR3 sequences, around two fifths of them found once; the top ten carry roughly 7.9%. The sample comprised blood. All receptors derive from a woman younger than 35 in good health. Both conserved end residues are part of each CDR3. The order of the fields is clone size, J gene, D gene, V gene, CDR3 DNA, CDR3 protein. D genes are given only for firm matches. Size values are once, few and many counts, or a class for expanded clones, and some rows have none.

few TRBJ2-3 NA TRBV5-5 TGTGCCAGCAGCTTCCGGGACGGATCCTACACAGATACGCAGTATTTT CASSFRDGSYTDTQYF
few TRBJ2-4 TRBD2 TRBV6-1 TGTGCCAGCAGTGAATCAGGACTAGCGGAGTACTTC CASSESGLAEYF
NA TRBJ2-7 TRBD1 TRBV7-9 TGTGCCAGCAGCTTAGAGACCGTCGGGACAGCCCTCTACGAGCAGTACTTC CASSLETVGTALYEQYF
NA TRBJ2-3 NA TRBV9 TGTGCCAGCAGCGCAAGGATGACAGAGGATACGCAGTATTTT CASSARMTEDTQYF
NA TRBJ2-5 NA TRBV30 TGTGCCTGGAGTGTCTGGGGCCGGCAGACTCAGTACTTC CAWSVWGRQTQYF
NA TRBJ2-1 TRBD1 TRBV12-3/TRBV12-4 TGTGCCAGCAGCGGCGGGACAGGCGATAAAAACAATGAGCAGTTCTTC CASSGGTGDKNNEQFF
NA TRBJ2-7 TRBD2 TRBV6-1 TGTGCCAGCAGTGATCTAGCGGGAGAGCCCTACGAGCAGTACTTC CASSDLAGEPYEQYF
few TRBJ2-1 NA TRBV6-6 TGTGCCAGCAGCCTCCGCGTGCGGGAAATCCATGAGCAGTTCTTC CASSLRVREIHEQFF
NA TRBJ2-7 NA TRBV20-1 TGCAGTGCTAGAGATCTGACGGGGTTAATAGGGTCCTACGAGCAGTACTTC CSARDLTGLIGSYEQYF
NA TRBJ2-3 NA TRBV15 TGTGCCACCAGCAGAGCCGGGAAGGGTGTCACAGATACGCAGTATTTT CATSRAGKGVTDTQYF
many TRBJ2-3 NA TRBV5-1 TGCGCCAGCCGGGAAGATACAGATACGCAGTATTTT CASREDTDTQYF
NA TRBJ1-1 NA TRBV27 TGTGCCAGCAGTGTTTACCCGCACACTGAAGCTTTCTTT CASSVYPHTEAFF
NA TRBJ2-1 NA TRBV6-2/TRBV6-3 TGTGCCAGCAGTTACTCGGGGAGGTACAATGAGCAGTTCTTC CASSYSGRYNEQFF
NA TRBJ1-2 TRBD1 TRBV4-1 TGCGCCAGCAGCGGGGGACAGGGGATGAACTATGGCTACACCTTC CASSGGQGMNYGYTF
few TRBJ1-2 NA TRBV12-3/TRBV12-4 TGTGCCAGCAGTTTAAACGGAGTTACTAACTATGGCTACACCTTC CASSLNGVTNYGYTF
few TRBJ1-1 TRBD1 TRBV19 TGTGCCAGTAGTATAGTGGGGACAGGGAAGACTGAAGCTTTCTTT CASSIVGTGKTEAFF
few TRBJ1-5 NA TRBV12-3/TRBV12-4 TGTGCCAGCAGCACCCGGGGGCTAGGGGAGCAGCCCCAGCATTTT CASSTRGLGEQPQHF
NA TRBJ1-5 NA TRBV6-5 TGTGCCAGCAGTTTAGGGTCGGACCGTATAGACTTGGGCAATCAGCCCCAGCATTTT CASSLGSDRIDLGNQPQHF
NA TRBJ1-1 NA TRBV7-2 TGTGCCAGCAGCCGGCACGGCACTGAAGCTTTCTTT CASSRHGTEAFF
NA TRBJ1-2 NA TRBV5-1 TGCGCCAGCAGCTTGGGGGATTACGATGGCTACACCTTC CASSLGDYDGYTF
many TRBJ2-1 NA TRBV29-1 TGCAGCGTTGAAGAATACAATGAGCAGTTCTTC CSVEEYNEQFF
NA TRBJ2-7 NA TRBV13 TGTGCCAGCAGCTTAATGCCGGGGTCGGGGGGCGCCATCTCCTACGAGCAGTACTTC CASSLMPGSGGAISYEQYF
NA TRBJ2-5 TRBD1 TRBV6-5 TGTGCCAGCAGTCCCGGGACAGCGGTTAACAATGAGCAGTACTTC CASSPGTAVNNEQYF
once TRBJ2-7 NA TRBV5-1 TGCGCCAGCAGCGCTGATATAGTGGGCCGATTTGACTACGAGCAGTACTTC CASSADIVGRFDYEQYF
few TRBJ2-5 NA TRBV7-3 TGTGCCAGCAGCTTGGGACTGGGGAACCAAGAGACCCAGTACTTC CASSLGLGNQETQYF
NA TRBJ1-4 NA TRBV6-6 TGTGCCAGCAGTTATCCAGAAGAGGGGAAGGAGGAAAAACTGTTTTTT CASSYPEEGKEEKLFF
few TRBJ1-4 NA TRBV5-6 TGTGCCAGCAGCTTGACATCGGGCATGGCTAATGAAAAACTGTTTTTT CASSLTSGMANEKLFF
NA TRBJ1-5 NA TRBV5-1 TGCGCCAGCAGCTTGGATGGAGATAGCAATCAGCCCCAGCATTTT CASSLDGDSNQPQHF
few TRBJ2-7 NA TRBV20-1 TGCAGTGCTAGTTGGGGGATCCCTCTTGACGAGCAGTACTTC CSASWGIPLDEQYF
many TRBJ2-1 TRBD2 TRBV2 TGCGCCAGCAGCCCCTCCACTAGCGGCTACAATGAGCAGTTCTTC CASSPSTSGYNEQFF
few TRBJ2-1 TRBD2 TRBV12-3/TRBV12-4 TGTGCCAGCAGTGCATCCCGACTAGCAAATGAGCAGTTCTTC CASSASRLANEQFF
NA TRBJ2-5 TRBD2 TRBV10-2 TGCGCCAGCAGAATGACTAGCGGGGGGGCAGGGGAGACCCAGTACTTC CASRMTSGGAGETQYF
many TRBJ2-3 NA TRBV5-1 TGCGCCAGCAGCTTGTACAGCACAGATACGCAGTATTTT CASSLYSTDTQYF
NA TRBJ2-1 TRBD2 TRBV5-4 TGTGCCAGCAGCTTCCAGCGGGGGGATTACAATGAGCAGTTCTTC CASSFQRGDYNEQFF
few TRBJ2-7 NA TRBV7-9 TGTGCCAGCAGCTTAGGTGGTCCCCCCGGAGAGCAGTACTTC CASSLGGPPGEQYF
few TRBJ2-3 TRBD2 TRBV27 TGTGCCAGCAGTACACGACTAGCGGGAGACACAGATACGCAGTATTTT CASSTRLAGDTDTQYF
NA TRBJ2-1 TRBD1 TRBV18 TGTGCCAGCTCACCACCGGGACAGGGGGCATCCAATGAGCAGTTCTTC CASSPPGQGASNEQFF
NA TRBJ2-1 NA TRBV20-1 TGCAGTGCTAACAGGGACAATGAGCAGTTCTTC CSANRDNEQFF
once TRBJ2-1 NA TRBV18 TGTGCCAGCTCCCCCCTGGAGTTTTCTCCCTACAATGAGCAGTTCTTC CASSPLEFSPYNEQFF
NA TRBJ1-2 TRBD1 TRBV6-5 TGTGCCAGCAGTCCGGACAGGGATTACTATGGCTACACCTTC CASSPDRDYYGYTF